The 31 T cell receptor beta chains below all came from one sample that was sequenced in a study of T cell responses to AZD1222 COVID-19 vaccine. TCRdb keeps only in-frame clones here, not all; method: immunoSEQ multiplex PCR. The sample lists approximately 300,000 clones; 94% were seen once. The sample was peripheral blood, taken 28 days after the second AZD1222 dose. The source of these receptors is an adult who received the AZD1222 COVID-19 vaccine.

The CDR3 spells CAISKTGVTYEQYF. DNA for the CDR3: TGTGCCATCAGCAAGACAGGGGTCACCTACGAGCAGTACTTC. The V gene is TRBV10-3, the J gene TRBJ2-7, with TRBD1 matching over 8 bases. CDR3 length equals 14 residues. Germline V gives CDR1 ENHRY, CDR2 SYGVKD. The V segment lost 6 bases and the J segment 2 bases; nucleotides outside the gene matches: 6.

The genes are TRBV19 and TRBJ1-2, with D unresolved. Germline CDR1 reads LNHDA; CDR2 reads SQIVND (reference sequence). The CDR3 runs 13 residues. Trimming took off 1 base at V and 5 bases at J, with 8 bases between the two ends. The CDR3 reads CASSIGAAYGYTF. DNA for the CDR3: TGTGCCAGTAGTATAGGGGCAGCGTATGGCTACACCTTC.

The CDR3 loop reads CASSAYRGGLTNTEAFF. The CDR3 DNA reads as TGTGCCAGCAGTGCCTACAGGGGGGGCCTTACCAACACTGAAGCTTTCTTT. The chain uses TRBV6-1 and TRBJ1-1; 8 nucleotides match TRBD1. CDR3 length equals 17 residues. The V gene end was trimmed by 4 bases and the J gene end by 2 bases; junction bases not matched to a gene: 12. Germline V gene lookup returns CDR1 MNHNS and CDR2 SASEGT.

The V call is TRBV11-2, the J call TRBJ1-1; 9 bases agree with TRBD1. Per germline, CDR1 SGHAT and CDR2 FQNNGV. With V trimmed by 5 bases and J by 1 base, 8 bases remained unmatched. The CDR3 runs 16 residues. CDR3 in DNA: TGTGCCAGCAGCCCTCAGGGGACAGGGCCGAACACTGAAGCTTTCTTT. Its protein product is CASSPQGTGPNTEAFF.

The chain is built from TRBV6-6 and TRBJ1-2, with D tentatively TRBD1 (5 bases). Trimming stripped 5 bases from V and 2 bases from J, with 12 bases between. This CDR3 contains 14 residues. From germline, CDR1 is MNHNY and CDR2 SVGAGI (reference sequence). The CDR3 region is CASSTPTENYGYTF. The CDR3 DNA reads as TGTGCCAGCAGTACCCCGACAGAAAACTATGGCTACACCTTC.

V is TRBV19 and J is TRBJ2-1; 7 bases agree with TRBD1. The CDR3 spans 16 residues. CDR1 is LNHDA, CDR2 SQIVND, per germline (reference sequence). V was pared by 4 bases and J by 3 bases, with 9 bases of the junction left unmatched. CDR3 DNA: TGTGCCAGTAGTACAGCCACAGGGGCAAACTACAATGAGCAGTTCTTC. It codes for CASSTATGANYNEQFF.

The CDR3 region is CASRNSGVTYEQYF. The CDR3 DNA reads TGTGCCAGCAGAAACAGCGGGGTTACCTACGAGCAGTACTTC. V and J are TRBV3-1 (or the pseudogene TRBV3-2) and TRBJ2-7, with TRBD2 matching 7 bases. Unmatched junction bases numbered 7, after V lost 6 bases and J lost 2 bases. The CDR3 totals 14 residues. CDR1 and CDR2 from the germline V gene are LGHDT and YNNKEL (reference sequence).

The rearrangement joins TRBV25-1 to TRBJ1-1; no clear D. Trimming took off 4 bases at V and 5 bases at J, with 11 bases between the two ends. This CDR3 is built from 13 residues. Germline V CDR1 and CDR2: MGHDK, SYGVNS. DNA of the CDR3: TGTGCCAGCAGTGGAGACCTCGATACTGAAGCTTTCTTT. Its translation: CASSGDLDTEAFF.

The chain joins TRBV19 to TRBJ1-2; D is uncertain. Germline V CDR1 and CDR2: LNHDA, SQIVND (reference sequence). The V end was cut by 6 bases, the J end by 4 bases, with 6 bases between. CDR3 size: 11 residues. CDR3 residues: CASSRSYGYTF. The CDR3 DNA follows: TGTGCCAGTAGCCGATCCTATGGCTACACCTTC.

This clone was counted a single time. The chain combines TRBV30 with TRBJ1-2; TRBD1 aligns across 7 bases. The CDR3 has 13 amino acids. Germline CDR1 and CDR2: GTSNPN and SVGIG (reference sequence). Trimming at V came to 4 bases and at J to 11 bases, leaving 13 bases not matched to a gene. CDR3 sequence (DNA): TGTGCCTGGAATCAGGGGGGTAAAGTCGGGTACACCTTC. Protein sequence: CAWNQGGKVGYTF. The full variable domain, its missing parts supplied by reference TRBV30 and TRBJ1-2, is SQTIHQWPATLVQPVGSPLSLECTVEGTSNPNLYWYRQAAGRGLQLLFYSVGIGQISSEVPQNLSASRPQDRQFILSSKKLLLSDSGFYLCAWNQGGKVGYTFGSGTRLTVV.

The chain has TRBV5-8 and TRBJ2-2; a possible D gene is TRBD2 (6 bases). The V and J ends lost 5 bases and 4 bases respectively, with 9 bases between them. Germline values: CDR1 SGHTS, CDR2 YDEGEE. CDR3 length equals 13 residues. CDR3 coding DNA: TGTGCCAGCAGACCCGGGGGCACCGGGGAGCTGTTTTTT. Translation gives CASRPGGTGELFF.

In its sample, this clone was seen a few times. The chain's CDR3 is CASSASGVEGNQPQHF. The CDR3 DNA sequence: TGTGCCAGCAGTGCTTCGGGGGTCGAGGGCAATCAGCCCCAGCATTTT. The V gene is TRBV28, the J gene TRBJ1-5; TRBD1 is a possible D gene (5 bases). Trimming left V 5 bases short and J 2 bases short, with 16 bases between. Germline assignment: CDR1 MDHEN and CDR2 SYDVKM. CDR3 size: 16 residues.

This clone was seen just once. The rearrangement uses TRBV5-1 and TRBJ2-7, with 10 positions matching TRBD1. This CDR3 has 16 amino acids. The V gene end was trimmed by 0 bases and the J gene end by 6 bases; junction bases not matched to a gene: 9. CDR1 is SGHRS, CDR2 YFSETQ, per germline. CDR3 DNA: TGCGCCAGCAGCTTGGGGTTCGGGACAGGGGATATCGAGCAGTACTTC. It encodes CASSLGFGTGDIEQYF.

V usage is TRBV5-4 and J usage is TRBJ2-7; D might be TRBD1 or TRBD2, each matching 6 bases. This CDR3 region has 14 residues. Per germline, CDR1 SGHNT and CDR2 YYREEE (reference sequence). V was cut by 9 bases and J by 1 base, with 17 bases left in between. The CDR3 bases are TGTGCCATTCAACAGGGACTGACTTCCTACGAGCAGTACTTC. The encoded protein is CAIQQGLTSYEQYF.

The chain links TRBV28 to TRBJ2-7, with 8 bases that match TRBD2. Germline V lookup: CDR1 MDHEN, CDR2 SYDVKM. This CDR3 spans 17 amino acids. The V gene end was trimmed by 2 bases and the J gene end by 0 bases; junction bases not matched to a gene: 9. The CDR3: CASSLGAGGRSSYEQYF. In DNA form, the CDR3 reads TGTGCCAGCAGTTTAGGTGCGGGGGGACGGAGCTCCTACGAGCAGTACTTC.

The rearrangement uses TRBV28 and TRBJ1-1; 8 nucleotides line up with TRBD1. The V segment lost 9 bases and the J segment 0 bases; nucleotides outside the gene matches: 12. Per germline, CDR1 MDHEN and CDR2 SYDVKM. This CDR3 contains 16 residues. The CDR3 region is CASYTWDRRMNTEAFF. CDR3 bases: TGTGCCAGTTACACCTGGGACAGGCGAATGAACACTGAAGCTTTCTTT.

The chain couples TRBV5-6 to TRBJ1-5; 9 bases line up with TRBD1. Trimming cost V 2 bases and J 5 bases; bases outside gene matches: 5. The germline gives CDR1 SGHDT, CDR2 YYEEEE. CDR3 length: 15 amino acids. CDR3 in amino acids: CASSLGTGLDQPQHF. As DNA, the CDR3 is TGTGCCAGCAGCTTAGGGACAGGGCTAGATCAGCCCCAGCATTTT.

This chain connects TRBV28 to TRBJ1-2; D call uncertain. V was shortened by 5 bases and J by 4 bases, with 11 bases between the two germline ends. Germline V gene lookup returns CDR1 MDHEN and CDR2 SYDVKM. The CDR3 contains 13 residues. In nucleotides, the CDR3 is TGTGCCAGCAGTCCCTCGGCCACCTATGGCTACACCTTC. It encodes CASSPSATYGYTF.

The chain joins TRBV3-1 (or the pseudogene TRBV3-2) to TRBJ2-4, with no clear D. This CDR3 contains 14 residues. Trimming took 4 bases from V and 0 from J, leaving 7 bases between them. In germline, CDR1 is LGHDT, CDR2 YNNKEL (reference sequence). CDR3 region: CASSPSLAKNIQYF. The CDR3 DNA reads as TGTGCCAGCAGCCCGAGCCTAGCCAAAAACATTCAGTACTTC.

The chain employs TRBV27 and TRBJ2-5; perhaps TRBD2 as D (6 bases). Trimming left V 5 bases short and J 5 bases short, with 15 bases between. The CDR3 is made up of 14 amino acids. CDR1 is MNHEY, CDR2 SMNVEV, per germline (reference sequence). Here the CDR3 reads CASSPGLVRETQYF. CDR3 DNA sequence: TGTGCCAGCAGTCCGGGACTTGTCCGGGAGACCCAGTACTTC.

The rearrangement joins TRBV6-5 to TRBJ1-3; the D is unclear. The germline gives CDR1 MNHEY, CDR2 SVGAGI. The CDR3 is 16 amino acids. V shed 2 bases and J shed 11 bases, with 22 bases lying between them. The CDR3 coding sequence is TGTGCCAGCAGTTACGACCAAGGGAGCTCGGTGAAATCCATATATTTT. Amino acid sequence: CASSYDQGSSVKSIYF.

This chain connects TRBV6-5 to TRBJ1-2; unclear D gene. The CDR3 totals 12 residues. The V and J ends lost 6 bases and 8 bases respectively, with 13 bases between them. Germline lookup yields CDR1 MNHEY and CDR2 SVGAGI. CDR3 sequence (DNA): TGTGCCAGCAGCCCCGGCGGAGGGGGCTACACCTTC. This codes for CASSPGGGGYTF.

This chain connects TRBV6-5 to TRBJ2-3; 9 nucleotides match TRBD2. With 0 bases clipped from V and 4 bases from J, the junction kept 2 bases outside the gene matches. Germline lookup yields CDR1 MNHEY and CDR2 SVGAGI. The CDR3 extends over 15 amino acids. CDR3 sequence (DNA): TGTGCCAGCAGTTACTCGGGACTAGCCCCAGATACGCAGTATTTT. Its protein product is CASSYSGLAPDTQYF.

For the CDR3, the DNA is TGTGCCAGCCGGGACCGCAACTATGGCTACACCTTC. Its protein product is CASRDRNYGYTF. The genes are TRBV5-6 and TRBJ1-2; D might be TRBD1 (5 bases). The germline gives CDR1 SGHDT, CDR2 YYEEEE. CDR3 length equals 12 residues. Trimming removed 7 bases at V and 2 bases at J, with 9 bases between. Variable domain in full (rest from reference TRBV5-6 and TRBJ1-2): DAGVTQSPTHLIKTRGQQVTLRCSPKSGHDTVSWYQQALGQGPQFIFQYYEEEERQRGNFPDRFSGHQFPNYSSELNVNALLLGDSALYLCASRDRNYGYTFGSGTRLTVV.

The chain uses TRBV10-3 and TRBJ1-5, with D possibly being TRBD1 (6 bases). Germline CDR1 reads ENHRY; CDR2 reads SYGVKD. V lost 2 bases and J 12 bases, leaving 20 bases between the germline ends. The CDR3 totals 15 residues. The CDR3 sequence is CAISEERGGGGRQHF. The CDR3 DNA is TGTGCCATCAGTGAGGAGAGAGGGGGTGGAGGGCGCCAGCATTTT.

This CDR3 is CASRVAGDYNEQFF. The CDR3, as DNA: TGTGCCAGTAGAGTAGCGGGAGACTACAATGAGCAGTTCTTC. The chain employs TRBV19 and TRBJ2-1; 9 bases match TRBD2. CDR1 and CDR2 (germline): LNHDA, SQIVND (reference sequence). V gave up 6 bases and J gave up 3 bases; unmatched junction bases: 3. The CDR3 has 14 amino acids.

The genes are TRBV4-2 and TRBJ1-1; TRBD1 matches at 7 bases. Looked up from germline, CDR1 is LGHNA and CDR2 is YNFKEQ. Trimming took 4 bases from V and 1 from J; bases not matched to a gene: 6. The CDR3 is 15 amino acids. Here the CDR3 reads CASSREDRQNTEAFF. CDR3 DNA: TGTGCCAGCAGCCGAGAGGACAGGCAGAACACTGAAGCTTTCTTT.

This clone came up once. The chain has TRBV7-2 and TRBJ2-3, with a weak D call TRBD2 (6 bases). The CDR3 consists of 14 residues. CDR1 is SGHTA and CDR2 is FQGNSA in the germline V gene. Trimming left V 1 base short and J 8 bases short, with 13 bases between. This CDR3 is CASSLDRLVSTQYF. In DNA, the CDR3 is TGTGCCAGCAGCTTAGACAGACTAGTTAGTACGCAGTATTTT.

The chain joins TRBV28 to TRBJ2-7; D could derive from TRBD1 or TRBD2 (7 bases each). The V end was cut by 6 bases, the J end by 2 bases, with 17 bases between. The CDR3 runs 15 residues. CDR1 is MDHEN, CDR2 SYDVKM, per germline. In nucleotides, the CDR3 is TGTGCCAGCAGGCCAGGGGGGGCTCAAACCTACGAGCAGTACTTC. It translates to CASRPGGAQTYEQYF.

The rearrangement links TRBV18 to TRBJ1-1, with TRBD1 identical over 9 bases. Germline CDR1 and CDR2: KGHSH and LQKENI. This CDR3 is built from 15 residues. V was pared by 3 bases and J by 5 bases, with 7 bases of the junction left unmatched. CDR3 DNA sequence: TGTGCCAGCTCACCCGGGACAGGGAGGGGAACTGAAGCTTTCTTT. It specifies CASSPGTGRGTEAFF.

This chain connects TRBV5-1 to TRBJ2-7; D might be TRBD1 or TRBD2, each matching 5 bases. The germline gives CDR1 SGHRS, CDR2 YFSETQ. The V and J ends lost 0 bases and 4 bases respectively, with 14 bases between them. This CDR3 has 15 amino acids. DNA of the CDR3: TGCGCCAGCAGCTTGGCAGCTAAAGAGGGGTACGAGCAGTACTTC. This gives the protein CASSLAAKEGYEQYF.